This record concerns one T cell receptor beta chain sequence. Per the germline V gene, CDR1 is SGHDN and CDR2 is FVKESK. The CDR3 sequence is 17 residues long. V lost 0 bases and J lost 3, with 18 bases in between. This record belongs to a study of blood T cell repertoires in COVID-19. The overall study: PBMCs, B-cell-depleted T cells, or T cells provided the cDNA or gDNA that made up the material.

The method was immunoSEQ multiplex PCR; TCRdb's version includes in-frame clones alone and lacks a portion of them. The repertoire holds roughly 240,000 clones, 75% to 90% seen once, with roughly 0.95% in the top ten. Living in 25 or so US areas, the participants were between about 18 and 95 years of age. No more than 2 weeks before study entry, exposed participants had met a case of COVID-19. The receptor's source is a man in his fifties or sixties who had been exposed to COVID-19. Sequencing was done on a sample of PBMCs or T cells enriched from blood (not recorded which). V and J are TRBV14 and TRBJ2-7; D remains ambiguous. DNA of the CDR3: TGTGCCAGCAGCCAAGATCCTAAGCGTCCCCTGGTCTACGAGCAGTACTTC. As protein: CASSQDPKRPLVYEQYF.